Following are 14 T cell receptor beta chains from one sample sequenced in a study of a mutant IDH1 vaccine in newly diagnosed glioma. The method was immunoSEQ multiplex PCR; TCRdb's version includes in-frame clones alone and lacks a portion of them. The table includes around 54,000 clones, around 83% detected once. Sample time point: week 47, end of study. A 20-mer mutant IDH1 peptide at 300 ug was injected subcutaneously with topical imiquimod. Which antigens these TCRs recognize remains unknown. This material consisted of PBMCs, taken from a glioma patient whose treatment included an IDH1 peptide vaccine. These receptors all come from a woman aged 45-60 years with glioma.

The chain employs TRBV19 and TRBJ2-7; D uncertain. Germline CDR1 and CDR2: LNHDA and SQIVND (reference sequence). This CDR3 is 14 amino acids long. The ends were cut back, 4 bases at V and 0 bases at J, with 10 bases in the middle. This chain's CDR3 is CASSSLSSSYEQYF. CDR3 nucleotide sequence: TGTGCCAGTAGTAGTCTGTCGAGCTCCTACGAGCAGTACTTC.

The CDR3 nucleotides are TGCGCCAGCAGCTCACAGGATTATAATTCACCCCTCCACTTT. Protein product: CASSSQDYNSPLHF. V usage is TRBV5-1 and J usage is TRBJ1-6; possibly TRBD1 for D (5 bases). The length of the CDR3 is 14 residues. Germline loops: CDR1 SGHRS, CDR2 YFSETQ. V lost 3 bases to trimming and J lost 4 bases, with 8 bases between them.

This sequence joins TRBV27 and TRBJ1-1, with D unresolved. The CDR3 contains 14 residues. Germline-derived CDR1 and CDR2 are MNHEY and SMNVEV (reference sequence). V was clipped by 0 bases and J by 1 base, with 6 bases between them. This CDR3 is CASSLSRWNTEAFF. The CDR3 region has the DNA TGTGCCAGCAGTTTATCCCGGTGGAACACTGAAGCTTTCTTT.

This clone came up a few times. The V gene is TRBV10-3, the J gene TRBJ1-5; no reliable D call. V was shortened by 8 bases and J by 0 bases, with 8 bases between the two germline ends. The CDR3 spans 13 residues. Germline lookup yields CDR1 ENHRY and CDR2 SYGVKD. CDR3 in amino acids: CAISPDSNQPQHF. CDR3 nucleotides: TGTGCCATCTCTCCTGATAGCAATCAGCCCCAGCATTTT.

The chain recombines TRBV7-8 with TRBJ2-5, with D perhaps TRBD2 (6 bases). This CDR3 is 14 amino acids long. Germline V gives CDR1 SGHVS, CDR2 FQNEAQ. The V and J ends lost 1 base and 3 bases respectively, with 9 bases between them. In DNA, the CDR3 is TGTGCCAGCAGCTTAGGGGGACTTGAAGAGACCCAGTACTTC. Translating gives CASSLGGLEETQYF.

DNA for the CDR3: TGTGCCAGCAGTTCCGGCGGGGCCGTCGGTGAGCAGTTCTTC. It specifies CASSSGGAVGEQFF. J is TRBJ2-1 and V is TRBV6-6; tentative D call: TRBD2 (6 bases). Germline V gene data show CDR1 as MNHNY and CDR2 as SVGAGI (reference sequence). This CDR3 has 14 residues. Trimming took off 4 bases at V and 9 bases at J, with 16 bases between the two ends.

This chain joins TRBV19 and TRBJ1-1; D may be TRBD1 (6 bases). Trimming removed 5 bases at V and 5 bases at J, with 12 bases between. Germline V gives CDR1 LNHDA, CDR2 SQIVND (reference sequence). The CDR3 is made up of 13 amino acids. CDR3 sequence reads: CASSRTGKTEAFF. For the CDR3, the DNA is TGTGCCAGTAGTCGCACAGGGAAAACTGAAGCTTTCTTT.

V and J are TRBV30 and TRBJ1-2; TRBD1 is a possible D gene (5 bases). V gave up 2 bases and J gave up 6 bases, with 13 bases separating them. Germline CDR1 reads GTSNPN; CDR2 reads SVGIG (reference sequence). The CDR3 totals 13 residues. CDR3 in amino acids: CAWSLGGWDGYTF. The CDR3 bases are TGTGCCTGGAGTCTGGGGGGTTGGGATGGCTACACCTTC.

The V gene is TRBV9, the J gene TRBJ2-3, with 9 bases that match TRBD1. This CDR3 comprises 15 residues. Per the germline V gene, CDR1 is SGDLS and CDR2 is YYNGEE. Trimming at V came to 4 bases and at J to 8 bases, leaving 11 bases not matched to a gene. CDR3: CASSPRTGEGATQYF. The CDR3 DNA reads as TGTGCCAGCAGCCCCCGGACAGGGGAGGGGGCTACGCAGTATTTT.

CDR3 DNA sequence: TGTGCCAGCGAGCGCCCTAGCACAGATACGCAGTATTTT. Its protein product is CASERPSTDTQYF. J is TRBJ2-3 and V is TRBV9; D is unclear. The germline CDR1 and CDR2 sequences are SGDLS and YYNGEE. Trimming stripped 7 bases from V and 0 bases from J, with 9 bases between. The CDR3 loop spans 13 amino acids.

The rearrangement joins TRBV6-1 to TRBJ2-7; D perhaps matches TRBD2 (5 bases). The V and J ends lost 6 bases and 5 bases respectively, with 20 bases between them. The CDR3 is 15 residues long. The V gene's germline CDR1 is MNHNS and CDR2 SASEGT. CDR3: CASSERTLVGNEQYF. CDR3 in DNA: TGTGCCAGCAGCGAGCGGACTCTCGTGGGGAACGAGCAGTACTTC.

This rearrangement joins TRBV6-6 to TRBJ2-7, with D perhaps matching TRBD2 (6 bases). Germline assignment: CDR1 MNHNY and CDR2 SVGAGI (reference sequence). CDR3 size: 14 residues. V lost 5 bases and J lost 3, with 14 bases in between. This chain's CDR3 is CASSGGSRDYEQYF. The CDR3 DNA sequence: TGTGCCAGCAGTGGAGGGTCACGGGACTACGAGCAGTACTTC.

V gene TRBV14 combines with J gene TRBJ1-2; a possible D gene is TRBD1 (5 bases). The CDR3 spans 18 residues. Germline V gene lookup returns CDR1 SGHDN and CDR2 FVKESK. V was trimmed by 3 bases and J by 1 base, leaving 21 bases between them. CDR3 amino acids: CASSQAGTETAFNYGYTF. CDR3 bases: TGTGCCAGCAGCCAGGCTGGGACGGAAACAGCATTTAACTATGGCTACACCTTC.

This clone occurred once. This chain joins TRBV7-9 and TRBJ2-3; D is unclear. Trimming cost V 6 bases and J 6 bases, with 7 bases left between them. This CDR3 is 11 amino acids long. CDR1 is SEHNR and CDR2 is FQNEAQ in the germline V gene (reference sequence). The CDR3 DNA reads as TGTGCCAGCAGTATCGCGGATACGCAGTATTTT. Amino acid sequence: CASSIADTQYF.